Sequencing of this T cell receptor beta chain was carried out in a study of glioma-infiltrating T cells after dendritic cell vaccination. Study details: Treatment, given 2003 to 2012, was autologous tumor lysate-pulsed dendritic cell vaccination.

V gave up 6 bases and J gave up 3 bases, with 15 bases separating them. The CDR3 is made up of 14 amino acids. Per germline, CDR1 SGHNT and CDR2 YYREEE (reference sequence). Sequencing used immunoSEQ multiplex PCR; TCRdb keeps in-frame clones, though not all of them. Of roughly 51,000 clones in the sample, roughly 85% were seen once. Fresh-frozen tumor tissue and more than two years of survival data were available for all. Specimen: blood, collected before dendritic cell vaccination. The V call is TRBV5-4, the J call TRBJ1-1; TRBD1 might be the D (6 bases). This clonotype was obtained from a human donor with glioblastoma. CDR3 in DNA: TGTGCCAGCAATTCCAGGGGCACTTACACTGAAGCTTTCTTT. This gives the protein CASNSRGTYTEAFF.